This T cell receptor (beta chain) was profiled in a study of T-cell memory formation after mild COVID-19. As for this clonotype: Its antigen is currently unknown.

Study-level results: Among CD4+ contracting clones, most were CM and EM, and CD8+ ones EMRA. Among clones contracting day 15 to 85, CD4/CD8 was balanced, whereas later expanders leaned CD4+.

TCRalpha and TCRbeta libraries used 5'RACE with constant-segment primers and UMIs. TCRdb called the 5' RACE reads again in MiXCR, with one record for every CDR3 protein. The sample carries 400,000 to 500,000 distinct CDR3 sequences, about 20% recorded once. J lost 5 bases, V lost 4 bases, and 8 bases had no gene match. This CDR3 contains 16 residues. CDR1 MDHEN and CDR2 SYDVKM come from the germline V gene. Sequencing used PBMCs or a T cell subset sorted from them (not recorded which). The receptor comes from a man younger than 35 who had mild COVID-19 (a few samples of this study predate the infection). Cell type and time point are not known. This chain uses TRBV28 with TRBJ2-5; 12 bases are shared with TRBD1. This chain's CDR3 is CASSSPGTGGFETQYF. CDR3 in DNA: TGTGCCAGCAGTTCACCCGGGACAGGGGGCTTCGAGACCCAGTACTTC.